This TCR beta chain stems from a study of OX40 agonist ivuxolimab in advanced cancers. On the study more broadly: It was permissible to have had prior anti-PD-1, anti-PD-L1 or anti-CTLA-4 therapy, and more than 30% had some. Study outcomes and limitations: Doses of 0.1 to 3.0 mg/kg were accompanied by clonal expansion of CD4+ and CD8+ blood T cells by week 6. Some patients who did not respond also had low normalized T-cell clonal expansion.

Using immunoSEQ multiplex PCR, the repertoire was profiled, and TCRdb retains in-frame clones only, with some absent. The sample contains 73,000 or so clones, about 80% of which appear only once. The V end lost 1 base, the J end lost 8 bases, and 10 bases lay between the germline ends. This CDR3 is 13 amino acids long. Germline-derived CDR1 and CDR2 are SGHAT and FQNNGV. A note on this clone: Its target is not known.

The sequences come from CD4+ or CD8+ T cells sorted from blood, collected in a trial of the OX40 agonist ivuxolimab. This TCR came from an adult with an advanced solid tumor such as melanoma, head and neck, liver or kidney cancer. The gene calls are TRBV11-2 and TRBJ2-3; D unresolved. CDR3 sequence reads: CASSLVLTSTQYF. The CDR3 nucleotides read TGTGCCAGCAGCTTAGTATTGACAAGTACGCAGTATTTT.